Below, one T cell receptor beta chain is given with its context. The antigen is not known. One base away lies a much larger clone, so this may be a sequencing read error. This sample is part of a study of CD8+CD57+ T cells in acquired aplastic anemia. Turning to the study itself: Mean yield of DNA from sorted CD4+ and CD8+ cells was roughly 3.4 ug.

Overall study results and limits: Roughly 31 CD8+ CDR3 sequences were shared between patients and controls.

Template material for TCR beta VDJ and CDR3 profiling consisted of genomic DNA. TCRdb re-called the reads with MiXCR, one entry per CDR3 protein. The repertoire holds 170,000 or so distinct CDR3 sequences, with around 60% as singletons. For sequencing, patients were chosen who had shown expansion of CD8+CD57+ cells by flow cytometry. Patients had undergone no therapy by the time their blood was sampled. The CDR3 covers 15 residues. J gave up 4 bases and V 7 bases, and 11 bases lay outside the gene matches. CDR1 and CDR2 from the germline V gene are SNHLY and FYNNEI. The source is a human donor with aplastic anemia. Specimen: sorted CD4+, CD8+, or CD8+CD57+ T cells (not recorded which) from PBMCs. The chain uses TRBV2 and TRBJ2-7, with 9 bases matching TRBD2. Here the CDR3 reads CASNLAGAGWYEQYF. For the CDR3, the DNA is TGTGCCAGCAATTTAGCGGGGGCAGGGTGGTACGAGCAGTACTTC.